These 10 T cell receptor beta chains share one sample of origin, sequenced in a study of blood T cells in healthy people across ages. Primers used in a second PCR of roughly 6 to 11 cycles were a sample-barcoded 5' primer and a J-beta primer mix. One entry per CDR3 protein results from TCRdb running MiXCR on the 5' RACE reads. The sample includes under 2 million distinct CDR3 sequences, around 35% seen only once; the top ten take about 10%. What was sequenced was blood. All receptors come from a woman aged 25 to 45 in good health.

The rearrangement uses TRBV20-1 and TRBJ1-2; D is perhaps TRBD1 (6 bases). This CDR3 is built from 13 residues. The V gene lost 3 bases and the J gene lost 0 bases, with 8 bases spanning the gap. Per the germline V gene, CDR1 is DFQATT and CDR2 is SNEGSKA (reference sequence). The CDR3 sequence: CSASGQPNYGYTF. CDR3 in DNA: TGCAGTGCTAGCGGACAGCCTAACTATGGCTACACCTTC.

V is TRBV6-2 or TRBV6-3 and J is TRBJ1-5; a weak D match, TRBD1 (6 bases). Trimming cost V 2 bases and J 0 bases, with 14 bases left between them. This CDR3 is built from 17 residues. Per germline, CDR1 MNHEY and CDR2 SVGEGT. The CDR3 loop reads CASSYGPGGGSNQPQHF. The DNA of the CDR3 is TGTGCCAGCAGTTACGGCCCTGGGGGCGGTAGCAATCAGCCCCAGCATTTT.

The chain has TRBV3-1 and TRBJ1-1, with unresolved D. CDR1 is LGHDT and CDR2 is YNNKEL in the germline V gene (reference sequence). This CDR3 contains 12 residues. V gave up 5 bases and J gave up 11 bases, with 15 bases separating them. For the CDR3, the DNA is TGTGCCAGCAGCGGCACCGGGTGTTGGGCTTTCTTT. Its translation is CASSGTGCWAFF.

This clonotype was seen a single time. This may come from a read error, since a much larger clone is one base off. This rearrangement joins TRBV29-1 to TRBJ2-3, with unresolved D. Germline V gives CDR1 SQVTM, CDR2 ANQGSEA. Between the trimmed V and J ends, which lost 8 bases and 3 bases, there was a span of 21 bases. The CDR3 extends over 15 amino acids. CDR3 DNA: TGCAGCTTGGCGGATTGTGGGGTACTTACAGATACGCAGTATTTT. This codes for CSLADCGVLTDTQYF.

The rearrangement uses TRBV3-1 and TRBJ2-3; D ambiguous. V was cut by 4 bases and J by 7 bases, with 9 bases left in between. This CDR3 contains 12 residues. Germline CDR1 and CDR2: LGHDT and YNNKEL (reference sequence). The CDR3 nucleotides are TGTGCCAGCAGCCTAGAGTGGAATACGCAGTATTTT. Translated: CASSLEWNTQYF.

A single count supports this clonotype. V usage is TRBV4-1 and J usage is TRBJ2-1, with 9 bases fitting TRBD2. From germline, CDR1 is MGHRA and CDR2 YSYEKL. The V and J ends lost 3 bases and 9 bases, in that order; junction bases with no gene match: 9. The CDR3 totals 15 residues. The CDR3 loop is CASSQGTSKGGEQFF. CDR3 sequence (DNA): TGCGCCAGCAGCCAGGGGACTAGCAAAGGCGGTGAGCAGTTCTTC.

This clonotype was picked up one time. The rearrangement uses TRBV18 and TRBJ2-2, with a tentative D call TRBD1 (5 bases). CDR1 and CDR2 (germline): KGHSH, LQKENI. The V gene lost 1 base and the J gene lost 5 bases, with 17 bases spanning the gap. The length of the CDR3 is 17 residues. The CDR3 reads CASSPLKGVIGTGELFF. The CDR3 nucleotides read TGTGCCAGCTCACCACTCAAAGGGGTGATCGGGACCGGGGAGCTGTTTTTT.

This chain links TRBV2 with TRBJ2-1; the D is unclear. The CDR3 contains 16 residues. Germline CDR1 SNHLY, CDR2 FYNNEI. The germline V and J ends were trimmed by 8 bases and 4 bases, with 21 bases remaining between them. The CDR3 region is CASLSELGFTYNEQFF. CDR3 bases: TGTGCCAGCTTGTCCGAATTGGGCTTTACGTACAATGAGCAGTTCTTC.

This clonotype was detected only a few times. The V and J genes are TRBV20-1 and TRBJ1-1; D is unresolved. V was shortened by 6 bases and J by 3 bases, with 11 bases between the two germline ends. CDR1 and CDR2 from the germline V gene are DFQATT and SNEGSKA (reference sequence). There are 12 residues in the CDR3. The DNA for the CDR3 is TGCAGTGCACGAACGGACGACACTGAAGCTTTCTTT. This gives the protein CSARTDDTEAFF.

In nucleotides, the CDR3 is TGTGCCAGCAGTTTAAAGGCAGGCGCCGGCCTCATGAACACTGAAGCTTTCTTT. This encodes CASSLKAGAGLMNTEAFF. V and J are TRBV28 and TRBJ1-1; D remains unclear. The CDR3 runs to 18 residues. Looked up from germline, CDR1 is MDHEN and CDR2 is SYDVKM. V was cut by 2 bases and J by 0 bases, with 19 bases left in between.